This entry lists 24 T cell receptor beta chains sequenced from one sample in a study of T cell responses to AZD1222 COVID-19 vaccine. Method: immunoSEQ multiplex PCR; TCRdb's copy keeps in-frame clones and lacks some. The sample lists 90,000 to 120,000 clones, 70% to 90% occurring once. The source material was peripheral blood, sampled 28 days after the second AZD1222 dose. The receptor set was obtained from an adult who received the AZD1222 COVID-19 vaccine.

For the CDR3, the DNA is TGTGCCAGCAGCTTAGTCGTAGGGATGAACACTGAAGCTTTCTTT. The encoded protein is CASSLVVGMNTEAFF. The chain has TRBV7-9 and TRBJ1-1, with no clear D. Germline V CDR1 and CDR2: SEHNR, FQNEAQ (reference sequence). With 1 base removed from V and 0 bases from J, the gap between germline ends came to 9 bases. The CDR3 has 15 residues.

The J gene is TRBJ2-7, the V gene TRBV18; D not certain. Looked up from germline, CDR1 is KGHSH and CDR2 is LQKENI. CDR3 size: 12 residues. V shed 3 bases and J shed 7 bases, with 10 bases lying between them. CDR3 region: CASSPSGEEQYF. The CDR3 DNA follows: TGTGCCAGCTCACCCTCAGGTGAAGAGCAGTACTTC.

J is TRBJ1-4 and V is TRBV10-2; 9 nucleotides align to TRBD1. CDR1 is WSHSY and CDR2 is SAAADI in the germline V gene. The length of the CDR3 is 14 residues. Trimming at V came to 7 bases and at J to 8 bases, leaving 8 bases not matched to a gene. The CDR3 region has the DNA TGCGCCAGCATGTTTCGGGACAGGGACGAAAAACTGTTTTTT. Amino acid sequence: CASMFRDRDEKLFF.

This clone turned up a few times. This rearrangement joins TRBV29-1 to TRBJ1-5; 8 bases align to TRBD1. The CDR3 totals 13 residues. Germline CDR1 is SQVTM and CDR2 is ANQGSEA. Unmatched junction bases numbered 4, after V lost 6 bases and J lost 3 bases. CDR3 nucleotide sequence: TGCAGCGTGAGACAGGGGATCAATCAGCCCCAGCATTTT. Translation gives CSVRQGINQPQHF. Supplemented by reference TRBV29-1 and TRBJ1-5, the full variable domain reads SAVISQKPSRDICQRGTSLTIQCQVDSQVTMMFWYRQQPGQSLTLIATANQGSEATYESGFVIDKFPISRPNLTFSTLTVSNMSPEDSSIYLCSVRQGINQPQHFGDGTRLSIL.

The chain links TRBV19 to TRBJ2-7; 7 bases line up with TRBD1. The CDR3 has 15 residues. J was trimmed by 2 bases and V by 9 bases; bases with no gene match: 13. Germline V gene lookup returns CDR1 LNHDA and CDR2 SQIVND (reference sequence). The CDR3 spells CASASQTGRAYEQYF. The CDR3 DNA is TGTGCCAGCGCCAGCCAGACAGGGAGAGCCTACGAGCAGTACTTC.

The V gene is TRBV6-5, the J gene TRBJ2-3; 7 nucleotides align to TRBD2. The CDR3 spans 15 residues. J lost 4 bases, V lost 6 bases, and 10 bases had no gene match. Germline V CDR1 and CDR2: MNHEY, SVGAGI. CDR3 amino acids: CASRAATGGSDTQYF. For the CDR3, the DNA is TGTGCCAGCAGAGCCGCGACGGGAGGATCAGATACGCAGTATTTT.

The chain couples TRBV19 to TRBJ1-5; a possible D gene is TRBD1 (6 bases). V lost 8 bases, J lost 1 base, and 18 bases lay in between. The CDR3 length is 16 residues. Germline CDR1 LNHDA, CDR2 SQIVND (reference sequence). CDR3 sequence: CASRPGGSGSNQPQHF. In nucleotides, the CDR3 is TGTGCCAGTCGGCCCGGGGGCTCTGGGAGCAATCAGCCCCAGCATTTT.

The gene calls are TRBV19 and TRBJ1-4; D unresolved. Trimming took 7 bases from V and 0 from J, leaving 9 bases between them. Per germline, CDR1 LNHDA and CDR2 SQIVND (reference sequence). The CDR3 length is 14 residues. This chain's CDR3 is CASNRHATNEKLFF. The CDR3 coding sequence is TGTGCCAGTAACCGACACGCAACTAATGAAAAACTGTTTTTT.

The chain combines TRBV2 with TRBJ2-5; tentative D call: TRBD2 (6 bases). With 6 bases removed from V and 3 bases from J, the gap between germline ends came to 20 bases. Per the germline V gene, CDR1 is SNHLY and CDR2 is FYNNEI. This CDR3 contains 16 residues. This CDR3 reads CASSPGLTTEKETQYF. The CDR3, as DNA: TGTGCCAGCAGCCCGGGACTGACTACAGAAAAAGAGACCCAGTACTTC.

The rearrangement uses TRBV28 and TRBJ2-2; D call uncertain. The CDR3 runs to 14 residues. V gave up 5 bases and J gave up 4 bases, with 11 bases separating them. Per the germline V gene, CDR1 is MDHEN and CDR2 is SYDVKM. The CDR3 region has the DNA TGTGCCAGCAGTACATATCAAGGCACCGGGGAGCTGTTTTTT. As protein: CASSTYQGTGELFF.

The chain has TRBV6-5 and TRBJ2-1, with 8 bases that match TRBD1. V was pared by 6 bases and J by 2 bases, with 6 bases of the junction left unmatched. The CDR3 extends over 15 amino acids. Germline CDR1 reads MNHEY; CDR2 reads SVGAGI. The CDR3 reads CASRRGQAPYNEQFF. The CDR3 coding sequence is TGTGCCAGCAGAAGGGGACAGGCCCCCTACAATGAGCAGTTCTTC.

CDR3: CASSQGTGASYEQYF. In DNA, the CDR3 is TGTGCCAGCTCACAAGGGACAGGGGCATCTTACGAGCAGTACTTC. The chain carries TRBV18 and TRBJ2-7, with 10 nucleotides matching TRBD1. This CDR3 spans 15 amino acids. V lost 4 bases to trimming and J lost 4 bases; unmatched junction nucleotides: 7. Germline-derived CDR1 and CDR2 are KGHSH and LQKENI.

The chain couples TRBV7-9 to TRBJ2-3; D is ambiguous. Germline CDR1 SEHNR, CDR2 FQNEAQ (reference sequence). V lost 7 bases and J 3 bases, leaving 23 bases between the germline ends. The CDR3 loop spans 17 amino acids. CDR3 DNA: TGTGCCAGCAACCCGAGGATTCAGGTGGGGTCGACAGATACGCAGTATTTT. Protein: CASNPRIQVGSTDTQYF.

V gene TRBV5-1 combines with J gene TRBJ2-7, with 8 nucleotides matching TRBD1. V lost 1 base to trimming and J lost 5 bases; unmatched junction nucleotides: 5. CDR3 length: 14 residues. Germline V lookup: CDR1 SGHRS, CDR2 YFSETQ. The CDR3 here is CASSLRTGFNEQYF. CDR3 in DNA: TGCGCCAGCAGCTTGCGGACAGGGTTTAACGAGCAGTACTTC.

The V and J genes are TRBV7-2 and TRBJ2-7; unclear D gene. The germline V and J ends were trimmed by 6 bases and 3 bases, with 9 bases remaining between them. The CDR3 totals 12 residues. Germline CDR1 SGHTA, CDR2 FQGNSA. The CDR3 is CASSYDGYEQYF. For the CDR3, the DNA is TGTGCCAGCAGTTACGACGGCTACGAGCAGTACTTC.

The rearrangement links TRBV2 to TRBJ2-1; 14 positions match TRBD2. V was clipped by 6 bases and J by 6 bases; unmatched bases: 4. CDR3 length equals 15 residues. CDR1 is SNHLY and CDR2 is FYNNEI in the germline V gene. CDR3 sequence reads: CASSPTSGGANEQFF. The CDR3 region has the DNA TGTGCCAGCAGCCCGACTAGCGGGGGGGCCAATGAGCAGTTCTTC.

CDR3 sequence reads: CASRNAGELFF. CDR3 bases: TGTGCCAGCAGAAACGCCGGGGAGCTGTTTTTT. This chain joins TRBV9 and TRBJ2-2; D is ambiguous. Trimming shortened V by 5 bases and J by 6 bases, and 5 bases separated the two germline ends. Germline V CDR1 and CDR2: SGDLS, YYNGEE. This CDR3 is built from 11 residues.

Here the CDR3 reads CASKQGVGTEAFF. The CDR3 bases are TGTGCCAGCAAACAGGGGGTAGGCACTGAAGCTTTCTTT. V is TRBV2 and J is TRBJ1-1; 8 bases agree with TRBD1. Germline loops: CDR1 SNHLY, CDR2 FYNNEI. V trimming: 7 bases; J trimming: 4 bases; junction bases outside the gene matches: 5. The CDR3 spans 13 residues.

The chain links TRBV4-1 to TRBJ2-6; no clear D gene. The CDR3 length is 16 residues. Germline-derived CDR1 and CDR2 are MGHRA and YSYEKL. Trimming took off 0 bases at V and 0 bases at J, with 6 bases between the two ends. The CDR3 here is CASSQEGYSGANVLTF. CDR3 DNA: TGCGCCAGCAGCCAAGAGGGATACTCTGGGGCCAACGTCCTGACTTTC.

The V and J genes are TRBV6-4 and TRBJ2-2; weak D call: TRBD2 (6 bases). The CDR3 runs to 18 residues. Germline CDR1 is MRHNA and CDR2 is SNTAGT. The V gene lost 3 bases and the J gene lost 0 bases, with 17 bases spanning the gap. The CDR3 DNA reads TGTGCCAGCAGTGAATCTTTTTCCCCGGGAGCGAACACCGGGGAGCTGTTTTTT. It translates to CASSESFSPGANTGELFF.

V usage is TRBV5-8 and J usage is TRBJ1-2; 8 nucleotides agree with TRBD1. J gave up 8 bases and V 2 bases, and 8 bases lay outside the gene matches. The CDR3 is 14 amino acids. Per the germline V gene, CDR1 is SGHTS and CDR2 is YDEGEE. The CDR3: CASSFGGQGRGYTF. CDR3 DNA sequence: TGTGCCAGCAGCTTCGGAGGACAGGGAAGGGGCTACACCTTC.

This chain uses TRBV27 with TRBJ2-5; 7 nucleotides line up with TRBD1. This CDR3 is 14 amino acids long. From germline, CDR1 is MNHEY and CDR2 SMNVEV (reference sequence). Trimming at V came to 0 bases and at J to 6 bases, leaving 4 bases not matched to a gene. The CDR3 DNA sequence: TGTGCCAGCAGTTTATCGGCAGGGGGTAAGACCCAGTACTTC. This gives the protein CASSLSAGGKTQYF.

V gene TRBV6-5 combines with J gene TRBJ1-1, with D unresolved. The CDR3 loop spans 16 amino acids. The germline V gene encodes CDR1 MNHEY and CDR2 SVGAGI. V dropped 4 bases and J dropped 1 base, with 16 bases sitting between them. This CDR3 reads CASSFSRLLSNTEAFF. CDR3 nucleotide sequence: TGTGCCAGCAGTTTTTCCCGACTCTTATCGAACACTGAAGCTTTCTTT.

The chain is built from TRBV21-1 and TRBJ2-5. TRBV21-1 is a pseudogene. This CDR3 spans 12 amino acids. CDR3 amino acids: CASSSLLFDQYF. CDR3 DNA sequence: TGTGCCAGCAGCTCGCTTTTGTTTGACCAGTACTTC.